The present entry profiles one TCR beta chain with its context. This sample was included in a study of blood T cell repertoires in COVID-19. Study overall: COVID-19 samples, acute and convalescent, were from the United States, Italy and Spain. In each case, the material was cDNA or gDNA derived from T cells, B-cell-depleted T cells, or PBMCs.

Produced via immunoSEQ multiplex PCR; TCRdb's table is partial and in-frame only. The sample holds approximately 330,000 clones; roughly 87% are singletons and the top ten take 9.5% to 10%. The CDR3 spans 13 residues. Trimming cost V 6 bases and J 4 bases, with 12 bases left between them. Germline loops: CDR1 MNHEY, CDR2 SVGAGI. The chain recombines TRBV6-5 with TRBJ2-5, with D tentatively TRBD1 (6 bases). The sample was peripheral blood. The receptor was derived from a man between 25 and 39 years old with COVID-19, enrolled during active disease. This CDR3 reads CASSDRTGETQYF. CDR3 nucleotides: TGTGCCAGCAGCGACAGGACCGGAGAGACCCAGTACTTC.